The following is a T cell receptor (beta chain) sequence with its context. Every immunoSEQ plate was one replicate of a subset's evenly spread DNA. Libraries were prepared by immunoSEQ multiplex PCR; TCRdb keeps only in-frame clonotypes and omits some of them. The data hold about 480,000 clones, with about 79% observed a single time. The sample originates from a study of shared clonotypes between healthy human individuals. The CDR3 runs 15 residues. CDR1 and CDR2 (germline): KGHSH, LQKENI. V dropped 5 bases and J dropped 4; count of bases not matched to a gene: 4. Genomic DNA came from 100 million or so PBMCs in unsorted samples.

The rearrangement links TRBV18 to TRBJ2-7, with 14 nucleotides matching TRBD2. Sequenced sample: PBMCs. This clonotype was obtained from a woman aged 40 to 50 in good health. Some clones in this sample may be carry-over from other donors' samples. The CDR3 spells CASSTTSGRAYEQYF. In DNA, the CDR3 is TGTGCCAGCTCAACGACTAGCGGGAGGGCGTACGAGCAGTACTTC.